Listed here are 25 T cell receptor beta chains from one sample, sequenced in a study of blood T cells in healthy people across ages. The authors ran a second PCR of 7 to 11 cycles using a sample-barcoded 5' primer and a J-beta primer mix. One entry per CDR3 protein results from TCRdb running MiXCR on the 5' RACE reads. The sample carries 1.5 million to 2 million distinct CDR3 sequences, 28% recorded once. The source material was blood. These TCRs come from a woman between 25 and 40 years old in good health.

This clonotype was detected many times. V and J are TRBV29-1 and TRBJ1-5; the D is unclear. CDR3 size: 11 residues. V was pared by 1 base and J by 6 bases, with 4 bases between. CDR1 and CDR2 from the germline V gene are SQVTM and ANQGSEA. CDR3 in DNA: TGCAGCGTTGAAGGCCCTCAGCCCCAGCATTTT. It encodes CSVEGPQPQHF.

The chain uses TRBV9 and TRBJ2-7; D not certain. Germline V gene data show CDR1 as SGDLS and CDR2 as YYNGEE. The CDR3 extends over 14 amino acids. The germline V and J ends were trimmed by 3 bases and 3 bases, with 13 bases remaining between them. DNA for the CDR3: TGTGCCAGCAGCGCGCACTCACGCGACTACGAGCAGTACTTC. As protein: CASSAHSRDYEQYF.

This clonotype was counted only a few times. The V and J genes are TRBV9 and TRBJ2-5, with 11 bases identical to TRBD2. The trim removed 0 bases at V and 2 bases at J, leaving 9 bases unmatched. Germline loops: CDR1 SGDLS, CDR2 YYNGEE. The CDR3 length is 18 residues. The CDR3 sequence: CASSVGTSGGSAQETQYF. CDR3 nucleotides: TGTGCCAGCAGCGTAGGCACTAGCGGGGGATCCGCGCAAGAGACCCAGTACTTC.

The chain joins TRBV11-2 to TRBJ1-1, with D possibly matching TRBD1 (5 bases). Germline V gene data show CDR1 as SGHAT and CDR2 as FQNNGV. The length of the CDR3 is 14 residues. The ends were cut back, 5 bases at V and 5 bases at J, with 15 bases in the middle. CDR3 loop: CASSPGTPATEAFF. The CDR3, as DNA: TGTGCCAGCAGCCCGGGGACCCCCGCAACTGAAGCTTTCTTT.

In regard to this clonotype: A junction boundary mismatches the germline segment, possibly from a read error. The rearrangement uses TRBV28 and TRBJ2-1; D gene uncertain. The CDR3 is made up of 12 amino acids. Germline V lookup: CDR1 MDHEN, CDR2 SYDVKM. The CDR3 loop reads CASSSSWNEQLF. DNA for the CDR3: TGTGCCAGCAGCTCGAGCTGGAATGAGCAGCTCTTC.

This rearrangement joins TRBV5-1 to TRBJ2-7; 9 positions match TRBD1. Germline lookup yields CDR1 SGHRS and CDR2 YFSETQ. The V segment lost 2 bases and the J segment 3 bases; nucleotides outside the gene matches: 6. CDR3 length equals 15 residues. As DNA, the CDR3 is TGCGCCAGCAGCTTCCTACAGGGGGCGGACTACGAGCAGTACTTC. Translation gives CASSFLQGADYEQYF.

A note on this clonotype: Relative to the germline gene, one junction end is altered; a read error may explain this. The chain carries TRBV6-5 and TRBJ2-3; 7 bases are shared with TRBD1. The CDR3 is made up of 15 amino acids. Germline V lookup: CDR1 MNHEY, CDR2 SVGAGI. The CDR3 DNA sequence: TGTGCCAGCAGCCAAGAAGACAGGGACGGAGATGCGCAGTATTTT. This translates into CASSQEDRDGDAQYF.

This clonotype was recorded many times. The chain has TRBV10-3 and TRBJ2-1; 8 bases align to TRBD1. The ends lost 6 bases at V and 2 bases at J; junction bases unmatched: 15. The germline CDR1 and CDR2 sequences are ENHRY and SYGVKD. The length of the CDR3 is 18 residues. CDR3 residues: CAIRKTGPPRGPYNEQFF. The CDR3 DNA follows: TGTGCCATCAGAAAGACAGGGCCCCCCAGGGGGCCCTACAATGAGCAGTTCTTC.

The chain recombines TRBV12-3 or TRBV12-4 with TRBJ2-7; tentative D call: TRBD2 (7 bases). The V end was cut by 5 bases, the J end by 3 bases, with 17 bases between. The CDR3 has 15 amino acids. The CDR3 DNA sequence: TGTGCCAGCAGTCGCCTTGGGGGGGCAGACTACGAGCAGTACTTC. As protein: CASSRLGGADYEQYF.

The chain is built from TRBV20-1 and TRBJ2-1, with TRBD2 identical over 13 bases. J was trimmed by 9 bases and V by 6 bases; bases with no gene match: 11. There are 15 residues in the CDR3. CDR1 and CDR2 (germline): DFQATT, SNEGSKA (reference sequence). DNA of the CDR3: TGCAGTGCGAGGACTAGCGGGAGCATCCCCCCTGAGCAGTTCTTC. It translates to CSARTSGSIPPEQFF.

As concerns this clonotype: This may stem from a read error, because a much larger clone lies one nucleotide away. J is TRBJ2-5 and V is TRBV29-1; no clear D. Between the trimmed V and J ends, which lost 4 bases and 9 bases, there was a span of 21 bases. Looked up from germline, CDR1 is SQVTM and CDR2 is ANQGSEA. CDR3 size: 14 residues. The CDR3 spells CSVARAPGEKAQYF. CDR3 DNA sequence: TGCAGCGTTGCTAGGGCCCCCGGAGAAAAGGCCCAGTACTTC.

This clonotype was recorded a few times. V is TRBV12-3 or TRBV12-4 and J is TRBJ2-7, with a tentative D call TRBD2 (6 bases). V was trimmed by 6 bases and J by 0 bases, leaving 15 bases between them. The CDR3 consists of 15 residues. CDR3 sequence (DNA): TGTGCCAGCAGGCGCCGGGACTCGAGCTCCTACGAGCAGTACTTC. It is translated as CASRRRDSSSYEQYF.

The count of this clonotype is one. Mismatch with germline at one junction end may stem from a read error. The chain has TRBV18 and TRBJ1-2; D call uncertain. The CDR3 extends over 13 amino acids. Germline loops: CDR1 KGHSH, CDR2 LQKENI. The CDR3 protein is CTSSPGGAAAYTF. CDR3 nucleotide sequence: TGTACCAGCTCACCGGGCGGTGCCGCGGCCTACACCTTC.

The chain carries TRBV7-9 and TRBJ2-1, with unresolved D. The V gene's germline CDR1 is SEHNR and CDR2 FQNEAQ (reference sequence). Deletions cut 5 bases from V and 10 bases from J, with 12 bases between. This CDR3 is 12 amino acids long. CDR3 loop: CASSLSNGEQFF. In DNA, the CDR3 is TGTGCCAGCAGCCTGTCGAACGGGGAGCAGTTCTTC.

CDR3 region: CASSTQDTQYF. CDR3 sequence (DNA): TGTGCCAGCAGCACCCAAGATACGCAGTATTTT. The chain joins TRBV5-5 to TRBJ2-3; D unresolved. The length of the CDR3 is 11 residues. Germline V gene lookup returns CDR1 SGHKS and CDR2 YYEKEE (reference sequence). With 4 bases removed from V and 5 bases from J, the gap between germline ends came to 5 bases.

This clonotype was observed a single time. The rearrangement uses TRBV2 and TRBJ2-4, with D tentatively TRBD1 (5 bases). Germline CDR1 reads SNHLY; CDR2 reads FYNNEI. The CDR3 loop spans 12 amino acids. V was clipped by 7 bases and J by 13 bases, with 17 bases between them. The DNA for the CDR3 is TGTGCCAGCAAGGGGTCCTACAATGAGCAGTACTTC. Its translation is CASKGSYNEQYF.

As regards this clonotype: The junction departs from germline at one end; a sequencing error may be responsible. V is TRBV5-1 and J is TRBJ2-7; D could derive from TRBD1 or TRBD2 (5 bases each). Germline values: CDR1 SGHRS, CDR2 YFSETQ. CDR3 length: 14 residues. This CDR3 reads CANSLSGGSYEQYF. The CDR3 DNA reads as TGCGCCAACAGCTTGAGTGGGGGTTCCTACGAGCAGTACTTC.

As DNA, the CDR3 is TGTGCCAGCAGCCTCCGGGACAGGGGAAACAATGAGCAGTTCTTC. This codes for CASSLRDRGNNEQFF. This chain connects TRBV14 to TRBJ2-1; 10 bases line up with TRBD1. Germline trimming cut 4 bases from V and 5 bases from J; bases unmatched to any gene: 5. This CDR3 is built from 15 residues. Germline V gives CDR1 SGHDN, CDR2 FVKESK.

Comments on this clonotype: A read error may account for a junction end that differs from germline. This chain connects TRBV7-2 to TRBJ2-6, with D possibly TRBD1 on 5 matching bases. Looked up from germline, CDR1 is SGHTA and CDR2 is FQGNSA. This CDR3 region has 14 residues. The CDR3 DNA reads as TGTGCCAGCAGCTTAATATCTGGGGCCAACGTCCGGACTTTC. Protein product: CASSLISGANVRTF.

In this sample, this clonotype turned up once. This sequence joins TRBV6-6 and TRBJ1-2, with a weak D call TRBD1 (6 bases). This CDR3 has 14 residues. CDR1 is MNHNY, CDR2 SVGAGI, per germline (reference sequence). V was cut by 2 bases and J by 6 bases, with 13 bases left in between. CDR3 sequence reads: CASSYDDRRNGYTF. DNA of the CDR3: TGTGCCAGCAGTTACGATGACAGGAGGAATGGCTACACCTTC.

This rearrangement joins TRBV6-5 to TRBJ2-3, with 7 bases aligning to TRBD2. Germline lookup yields CDR1 MNHEY and CDR2 SVGAGI. There are 16 residues in the CDR3. V lost 2 bases and J lost 2; bases outside the gene matches: 7. The CDR3 here is CASSYDSERDTDTQYF. The CDR3 region has the DNA TGTGCCAGCAGTTACGACTCTGAGCGGGACACAGATACGCAGTATTTT.

This clonotype was counted a few times. The CDR3 is CASKLGSEGANVLTF. The CDR3 region has the DNA TGTGCCAGCAAATTAGGTTCCGAGGGGGCCAACGTCCTGACTTTC. This chain links TRBV25-1 with TRBJ2-6; D is unresolved. Trimming removed 7 bases from V and 4 bases from J, with 14 bases in between. Germline V gives CDR1 MGHDK, CDR2 SYGVNS. The CDR3 has 15 residues.

There are many counts of this clonotype. The chain recombines TRBV27 with TRBJ2-7, with TRBD1 matching 9 bases. The CDR3 is 15 amino acids. In germline, CDR1 is MNHEY, CDR2 SMNVEV (reference sequence). Trimming removed 5 bases from V and 7 bases from J; junction bases left unmatched: 12. The CDR3 loop reads CASSTSGTGRSEQYF. The CDR3 nucleotides read TGTGCCAGCAGTACATCCGGGACAGGGAGAAGTGAGCAGTACTTC.

This clonotype was seen at least ten times. This chain uses TRBV2 with TRBJ2-7, with 8 bases lining up with TRBD2. Germline-derived CDR1 and CDR2 are SNHLY and FYNNEI. The CDR3 spans 13 residues. With V trimmed by 5 bases and J by 4 bases, 4 bases remained unmatched. The CDR3 DNA reads TGTGCCAGCAGTCGACTAGCGTTATACGAGCAGTACTTC. Its translation is CASSRLALYEQYF. Together with reference TRBV2 and TRBJ2-7, the CDR3 gives the full variable domain: EPEVTQTPSHQVTQMGQEVILRCVPISNHLYFYWYRQILGQKVEFLVSFYNNEISEKSEIFDDQFSVERPDGSNFTLKIRSTKLEDSAMYFCASSRLALYEQYFGPGTRLTVT.

About this clonotype itself: A much larger clone lies one base from this, so it may be a read error. The chain carries TRBV4-2 and TRBJ1-2; D is possibly TRBD1 (6 bases). There are 14 residues in the CDR3. Germline-derived CDR1 and CDR2 are LGHNA and YNFKEQ. V dropped 4 bases and J dropped 1 base, with 10 bases sitting between them. CDR3 loop: CASSPMDSNYGYTF. The CDR3 nucleotides read TGTGCCAGCAGCCCGATGGACAGTAACTATGGCTACACCTTC.